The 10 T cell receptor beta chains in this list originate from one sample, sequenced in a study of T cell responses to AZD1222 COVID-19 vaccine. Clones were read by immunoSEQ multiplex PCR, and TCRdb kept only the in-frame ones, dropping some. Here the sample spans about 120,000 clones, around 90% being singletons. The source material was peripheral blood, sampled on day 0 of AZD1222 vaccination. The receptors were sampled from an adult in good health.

CDR3 nucleotide sequence: TGTGCCAGCATGGGGGCCAGGGGTTCACCCCTCCACTTT. Translated: CASMGARGSPLHF. The chain combines TRBV12-3 or TRBV12-4 with TRBJ1-6; TRBD1 might be the D (6 bases). CDR3 length equals 13 residues. Between the trimmed V and J ends, which lost 7 bases and 9 bases, there was a span of 13 bases.

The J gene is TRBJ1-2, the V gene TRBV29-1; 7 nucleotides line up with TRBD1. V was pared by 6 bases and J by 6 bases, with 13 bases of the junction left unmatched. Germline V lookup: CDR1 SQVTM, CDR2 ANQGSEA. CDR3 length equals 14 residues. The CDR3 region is CSVDRDLPLHGYTF. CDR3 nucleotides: TGCAGCGTCGACAGGGACCTTCCCCTTCATGGCTACACCTTC.

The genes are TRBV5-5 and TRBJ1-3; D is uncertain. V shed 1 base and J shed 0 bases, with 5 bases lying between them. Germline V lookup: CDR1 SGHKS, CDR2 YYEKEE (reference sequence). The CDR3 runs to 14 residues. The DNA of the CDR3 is TGTGCCAGCAGCTTGAGGATCTCTGGAAACACCATATATTTT. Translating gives CASSLRISGNTIYF.

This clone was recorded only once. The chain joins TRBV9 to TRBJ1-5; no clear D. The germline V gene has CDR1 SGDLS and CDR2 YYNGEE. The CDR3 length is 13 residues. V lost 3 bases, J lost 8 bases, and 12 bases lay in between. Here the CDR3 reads CASSAGVLEPQHF. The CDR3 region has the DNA TGTGCCAGCAGCGCAGGAGTATTGGAGCCCCAGCATTTT. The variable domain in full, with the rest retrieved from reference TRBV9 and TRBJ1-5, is DSGVTQTPKHLITATGQRVTLRCSPRSGDLSVYWYQQSLDQGLQFLIQYYNGEERAKGNILERFSAQQFPDLHSELNLSSLELGDSALYFCASSAGVLEPQHFGDGTRLSIL.

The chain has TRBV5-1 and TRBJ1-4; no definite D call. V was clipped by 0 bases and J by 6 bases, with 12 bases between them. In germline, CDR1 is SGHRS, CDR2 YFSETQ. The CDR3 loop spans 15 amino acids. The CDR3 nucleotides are TGCGCCAGCAGCTTGGCCCACACGGCCCATGAAAAACTGTTTTTT. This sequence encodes CASSLAHTAHEKLFF.

CDR3 protein: CASSRLAPGELFF. The DNA for the CDR3 is TGTGCCAGCAGTCGACTTGCTCCCGGGGAGCTGTTTTTT. The chain recombines TRBV28 with TRBJ2-2; D is uncertain. The CDR3 is 13 residues long. The germline gives CDR1 MDHEN, CDR2 SYDVKM. Trimming removed 5 bases at V and 6 bases at J, with 10 bases between.

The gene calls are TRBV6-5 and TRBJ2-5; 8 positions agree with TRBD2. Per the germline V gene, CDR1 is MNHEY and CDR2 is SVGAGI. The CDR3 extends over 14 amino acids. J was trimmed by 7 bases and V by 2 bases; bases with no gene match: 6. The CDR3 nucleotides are TGTGCCAGCAGTTACCTCGGGGGGGCCGTGACCCAGTACTTC. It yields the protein CASSYLGGAVTQYF.

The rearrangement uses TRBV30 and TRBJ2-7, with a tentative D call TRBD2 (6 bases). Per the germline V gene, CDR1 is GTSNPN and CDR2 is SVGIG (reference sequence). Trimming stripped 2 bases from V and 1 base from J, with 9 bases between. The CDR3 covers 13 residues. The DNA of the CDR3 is TGTGCCTGGAGTATGGGGGGATCCTACGAGCAGTACTTC. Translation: CAWSMGGSYEQYF. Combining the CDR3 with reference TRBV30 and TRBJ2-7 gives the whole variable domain SQTIHQWPATLVQPVGSPLSLECTVEGTSNPNLYWYRQAAGRGLQLLFYSVGIGQISSEVPQNLSASRPQDRQFILSSKKLLLSDSGFYLCAWSMGGSYEQYFGPGTRLTVT.

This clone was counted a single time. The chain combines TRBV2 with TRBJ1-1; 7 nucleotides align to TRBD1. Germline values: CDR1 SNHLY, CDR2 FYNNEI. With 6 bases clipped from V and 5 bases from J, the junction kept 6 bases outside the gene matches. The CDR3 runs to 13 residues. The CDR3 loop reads CASRLGQTTEAFF. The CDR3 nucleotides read TGTGCCAGCAGGCTGGGACAGACAACTGAAGCTTTCTTT.

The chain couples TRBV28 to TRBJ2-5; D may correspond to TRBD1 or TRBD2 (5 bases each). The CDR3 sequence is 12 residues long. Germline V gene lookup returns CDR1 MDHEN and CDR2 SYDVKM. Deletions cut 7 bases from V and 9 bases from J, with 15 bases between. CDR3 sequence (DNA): TGTGCCAGCATGGTAGGGACCCAGGCCCAGTACTTC. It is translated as CASMVGTQAQYF.